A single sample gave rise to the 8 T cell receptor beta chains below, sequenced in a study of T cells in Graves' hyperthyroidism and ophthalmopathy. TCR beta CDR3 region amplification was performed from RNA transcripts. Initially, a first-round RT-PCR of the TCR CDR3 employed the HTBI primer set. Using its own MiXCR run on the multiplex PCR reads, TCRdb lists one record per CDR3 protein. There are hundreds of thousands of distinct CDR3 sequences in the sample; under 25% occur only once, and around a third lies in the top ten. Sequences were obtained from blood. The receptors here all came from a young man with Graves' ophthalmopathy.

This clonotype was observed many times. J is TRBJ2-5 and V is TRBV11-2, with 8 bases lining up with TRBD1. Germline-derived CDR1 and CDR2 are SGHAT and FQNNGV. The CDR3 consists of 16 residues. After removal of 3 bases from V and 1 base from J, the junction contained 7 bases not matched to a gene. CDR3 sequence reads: CASSFRTGTGQETQYF. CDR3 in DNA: TGTGCCAGCAGCTTCCGCACAGGGACAGGCCAAGAGACCCAGTACTTC. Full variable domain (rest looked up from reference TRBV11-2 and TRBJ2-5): EAGVAQSPRYKIIEKRQSVAFWCNPISGHATLYWYQQILGQGPKLLIQFQNNGVVDDSQLPKDRFSAERLKGVDSTLKIQPAKLEDSAVYLCASSFRTGTGQETQYFGPGTRLLVL.

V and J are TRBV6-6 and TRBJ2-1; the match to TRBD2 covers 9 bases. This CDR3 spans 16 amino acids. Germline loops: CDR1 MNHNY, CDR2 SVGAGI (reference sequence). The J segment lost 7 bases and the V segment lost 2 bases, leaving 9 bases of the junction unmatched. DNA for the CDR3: TGTGCCAGCAGTTACATTCTTCCGGGACTAGCTAATGAGCAGTTCTTC. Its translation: CASSYILPGLANEQFF.

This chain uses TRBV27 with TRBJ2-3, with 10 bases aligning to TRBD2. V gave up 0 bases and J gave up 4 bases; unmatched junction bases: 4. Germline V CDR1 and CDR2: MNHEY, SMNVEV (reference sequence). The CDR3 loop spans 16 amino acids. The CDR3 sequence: CASSLSGTSAADTQYF. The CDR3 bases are TGTGCCAGCAGTTTATCCGGGACTAGCGCGGCAGATACGCAGTATTTT.

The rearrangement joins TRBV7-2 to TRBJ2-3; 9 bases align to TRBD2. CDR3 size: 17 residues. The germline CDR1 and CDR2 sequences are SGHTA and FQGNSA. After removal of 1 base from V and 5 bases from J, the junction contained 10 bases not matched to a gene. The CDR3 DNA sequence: TGTGCCAGCAGCTTAGTCTGGGCTAGCGGGGCTTTAGATACGCAGTATTTT. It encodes CASSLVWASGALDTQYF.

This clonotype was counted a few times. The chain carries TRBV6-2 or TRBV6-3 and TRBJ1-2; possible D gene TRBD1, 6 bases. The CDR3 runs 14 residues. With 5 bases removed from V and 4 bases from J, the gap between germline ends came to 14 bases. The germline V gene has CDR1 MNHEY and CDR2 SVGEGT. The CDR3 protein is CASSPGQTVYGYTF. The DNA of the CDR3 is TGTGCCAGCAGTCCGGGACAAACTGTCTATGGCTACACCTTC.

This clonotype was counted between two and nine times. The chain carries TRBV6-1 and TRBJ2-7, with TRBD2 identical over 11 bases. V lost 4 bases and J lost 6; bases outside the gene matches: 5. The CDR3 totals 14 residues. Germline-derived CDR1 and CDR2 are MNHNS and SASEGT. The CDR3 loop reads CASSGLAGGSEQYF. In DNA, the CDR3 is TGTGCCAGCAGTGGCTTAGCGGGAGGGAGCGAGCAGTACTTC.

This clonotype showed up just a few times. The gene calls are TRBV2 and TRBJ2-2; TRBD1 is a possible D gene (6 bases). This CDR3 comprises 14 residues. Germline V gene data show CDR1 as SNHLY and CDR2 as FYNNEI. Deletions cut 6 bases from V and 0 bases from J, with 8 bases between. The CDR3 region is CASRGATNTGELFF. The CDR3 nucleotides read TGTGCCAGCAGGGGGGCAACGAACACCGGGGAGCTGTTTTTT.

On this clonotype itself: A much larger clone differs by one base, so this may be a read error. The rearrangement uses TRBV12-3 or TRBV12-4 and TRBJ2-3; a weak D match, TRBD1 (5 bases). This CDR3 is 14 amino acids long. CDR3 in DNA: TGTGCCAGCAGTTCGACGGACATCACAGATGCGCAGTATTTT. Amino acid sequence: CASSSTDITDAQYF.